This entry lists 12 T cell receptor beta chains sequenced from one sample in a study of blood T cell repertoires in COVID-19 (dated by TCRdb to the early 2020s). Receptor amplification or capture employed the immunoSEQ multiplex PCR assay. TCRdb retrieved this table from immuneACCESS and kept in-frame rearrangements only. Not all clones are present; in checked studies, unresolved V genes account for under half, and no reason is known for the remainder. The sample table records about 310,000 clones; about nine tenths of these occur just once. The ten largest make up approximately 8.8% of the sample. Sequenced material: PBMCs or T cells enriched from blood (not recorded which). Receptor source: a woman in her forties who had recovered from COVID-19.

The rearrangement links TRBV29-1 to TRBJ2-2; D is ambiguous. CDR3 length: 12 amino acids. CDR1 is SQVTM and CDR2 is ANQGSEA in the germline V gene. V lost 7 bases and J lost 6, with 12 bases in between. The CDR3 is CSAPGGAGELFF. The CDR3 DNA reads TGCAGCGCTCCGGGTGGCGCCGGGGAGCTGTTTTTT.

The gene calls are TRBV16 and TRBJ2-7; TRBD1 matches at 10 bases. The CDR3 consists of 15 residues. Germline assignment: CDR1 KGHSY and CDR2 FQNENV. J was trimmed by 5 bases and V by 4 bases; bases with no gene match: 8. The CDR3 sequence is CASSRRGTGDNEQYF. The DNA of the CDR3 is TGTGCCAGCAGCCGTCGTGGGACAGGGGACAACGAGCAGTACTTC.

CDR3 region: CASSYSGQLGYTF. Written as DNA, the CDR3 is TGTGCCAGCAGTTACTCGGGACAGCTTGGCTACACCTTC. This chain joins TRBV6-5 and TRBJ1-2; TRBD1 matches 7 bases. J lost 7 bases, V lost 0 bases, and 2 bases had no gene match. This CDR3 is built from 13 residues. CDR1 MNHEY and CDR2 SVGAGI come from the germline V gene.

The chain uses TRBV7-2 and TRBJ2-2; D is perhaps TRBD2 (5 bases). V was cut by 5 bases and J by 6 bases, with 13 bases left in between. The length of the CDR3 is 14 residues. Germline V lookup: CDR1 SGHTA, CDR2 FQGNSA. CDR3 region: CASSPAAGAGELFF. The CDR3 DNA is TGTGCCAGCAGCCCCGCCGCGGGCGCCGGGGAGCTGTTTTTT.

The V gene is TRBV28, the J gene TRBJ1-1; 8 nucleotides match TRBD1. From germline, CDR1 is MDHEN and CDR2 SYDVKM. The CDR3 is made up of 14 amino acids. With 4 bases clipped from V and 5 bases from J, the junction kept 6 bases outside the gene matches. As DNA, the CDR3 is TGTGCCAGCAGTTACAGGGGGTATCTAACTGAAGCTTTCTTT. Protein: CASSYRGYLTEAFF.

As DNA, the CDR3 is TGTGCCAGCAGTGTGGGGGGTCGGACTGAAGCTTTCTTT. Translated, it gives CASSVGGRTEAFF. The J gene is TRBJ1-1, the V gene TRBV27, with a weak D call TRBD1 (5 bases). In germline, CDR1 is MNHEY, CDR2 SMNVEV (reference sequence). The CDR3 totals 13 residues. With 5 bases removed from V and 5 bases from J, the gap between germline ends came to 12 bases.

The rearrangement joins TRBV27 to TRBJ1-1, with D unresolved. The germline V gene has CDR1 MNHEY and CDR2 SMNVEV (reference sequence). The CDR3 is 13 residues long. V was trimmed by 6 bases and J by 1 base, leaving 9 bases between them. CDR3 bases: TGTGCCAGCAGGAAGGGAGAGAACACTGAAGCTTTCTTT. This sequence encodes CASRKGENTEAFF.

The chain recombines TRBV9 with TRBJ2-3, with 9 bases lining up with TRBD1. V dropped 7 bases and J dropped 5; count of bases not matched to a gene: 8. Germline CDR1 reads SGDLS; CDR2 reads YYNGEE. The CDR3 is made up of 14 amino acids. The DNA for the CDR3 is TGTGCCAGCGGCCAACAGGGGGCAATAGATACGCAGTATTTT. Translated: CASGQQGAIDTQYF. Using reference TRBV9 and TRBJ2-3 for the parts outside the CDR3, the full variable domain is DSGVTQTPKHLITATGQRVTLRCSPRSGDLSVYWYQQSLDQGLQFLIQYYNGEERAKGNILERFSAQQFPDLHSELNLSSLELGDSALYFCASGQQGAIDTQYFGPGTRLTVL.

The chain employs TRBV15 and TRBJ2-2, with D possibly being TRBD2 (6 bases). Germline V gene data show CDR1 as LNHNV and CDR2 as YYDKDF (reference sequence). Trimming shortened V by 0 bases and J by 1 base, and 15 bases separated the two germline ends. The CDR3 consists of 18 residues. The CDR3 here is CATSRDARVAVNTGELFF. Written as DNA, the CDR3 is TGTGCCACCAGCAGAGATGCGAGGGTAGCGGTGAACACCGGGGAGCTGTTTTTT.

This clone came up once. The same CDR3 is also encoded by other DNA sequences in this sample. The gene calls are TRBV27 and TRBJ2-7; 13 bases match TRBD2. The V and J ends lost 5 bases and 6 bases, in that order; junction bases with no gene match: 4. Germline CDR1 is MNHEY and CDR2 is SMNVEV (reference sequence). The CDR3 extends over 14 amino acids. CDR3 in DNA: TGTGCCAGCAGTCTCGGACTAGCGGGAGCCGAGCAGTACTTC. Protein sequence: CASSLGLAGAEQYF.

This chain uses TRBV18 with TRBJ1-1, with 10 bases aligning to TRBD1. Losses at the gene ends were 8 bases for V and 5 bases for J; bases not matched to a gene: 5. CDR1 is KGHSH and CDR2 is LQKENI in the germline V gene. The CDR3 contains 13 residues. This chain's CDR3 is CASTRTGGTEAFF. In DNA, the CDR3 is TGTGCCAGCACTAGGACAGGGGGGACTGAAGCTTTCTTT.

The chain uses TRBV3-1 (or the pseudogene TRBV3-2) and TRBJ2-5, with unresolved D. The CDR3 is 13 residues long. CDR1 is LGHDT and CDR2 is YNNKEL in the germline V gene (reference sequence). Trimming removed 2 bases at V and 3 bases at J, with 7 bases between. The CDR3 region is CASSQNGEETQYF. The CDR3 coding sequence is TGTGCCAGCAGCCAAAATGGAGAAGAGACCCAGTACTTC.